This T cell receptor beta chain was recovered during a study of T cell responses to AZD1222 COVID-19 vaccine. Repertoires were generated with immunoSEQ multiplex PCR, while TCRdb's copy carries only in-frame clones and drops some. The sample records some 130,000 clones, 75% to 95% being singletons. Combined were second doses at about 4 or about 12 weeks. Sequencing used peripheral blood, obtained 28 days after the second AZD1222 dose. This TCR was recovered from an adult who received the AZD1222 COVID-19 vaccine.

CDR3 sequence reads: CASSQGISYEQYF. CDR3 DNA: TGCGCCAGCAGCCAAGGGATTTCATACGAGCAGTACTTC. The gene calls are TRBV4-1 and TRBJ2-7; D remains unclear. Germline-derived CDR1 and CDR2 are MGHRA and YSYEKL. Trimming shortened V by 1 base and J by 4 bases, and 8 bases separated the two germline ends. The CDR3 consists of 13 residues.